These 8 T cell receptor beta chains share one sample of origin, sequenced in a study of circulating and synovial CD4+ cells in juvenile arthritis. TCRdb's copy holds only in-frame clones and misses some; the assay was immunoSEQ multiplex PCR. The sample has approximately 1,900 clones, around 90% seen once; the top ten hold roughly 3%. Sequencing used HLA-DR+ CD4+ T cells from blood. Subset meaning: circulating pathogenic-like lymphocytes, sorted as HLA-DR+CD14-CD3+CD4+CD25low/- blood T cells. These receptor sequences come from a human patient with juvenile idiopathic arthritis. Some clones in this sample may be carry-over from other donors' samples.

The V call is TRBV2, the J call TRBJ1-1; 7 nucleotides line up with TRBD1. V shed 7 bases and J 1 base; nucleotides not matched to a gene: 9. Germline CDR1 and CDR2: SNHLY and FYNNEI. This CDR3 region has 15 residues. CDR3 nucleotides: TGTGCCAGCATTACCACAGGGGCCTGGAACACTGAAGCTTTCTTT. Its translation is CASITTGAWNTEAFF.

On this clone itself: The junction does not match germline at one end; this may be a read error. Other nucleotide sequences in the sample specify the same CDR3. The rearrangement joins TRBV27 to TRBJ2-5; D perhaps matches TRBD2 (5 bases). Per germline, CDR1 MNHEY and CDR2 SMNVEV (reference sequence). This CDR3 comprises 13 residues. CDR3 loop: CASSLSGWETQYF. CDR3 in DNA: TGTGCCAGCAGTTTATCCGGGTGGGAGACACAGTACTTC.

Comment on this clone: At the DNA level, this CDR3 is encoded by other sequences in the same sample as well. J is TRBJ1-6 and V is TRBV6-1; the D gene is possibly TRBD1 (5 bases). Germline assignment: CDR1 MNHNS and CDR2 SASEGT. CDR3 length equals 13 residues. V dropped 8 bases and J dropped 7 bases, with 12 bases sitting between them. CDR3 sequence reads: CASQDSENSPLHF. The CDR3 bases are TGTGCCAGCCAAGACAGCGAAAATTCACCCCTCCACTTT.

V is TRBV9 and J is TRBJ1-4, with D tentatively TRBD1 (5 bases). Germline CDR1 reads SGDLS; CDR2 reads YYNGEE. CDR3 length: 15 amino acids. V was cut by 8 bases and J by 4 bases, with 18 bases left in between. CDR3 DNA: TGTGCCAGTACCGTGTCCGGGGGAAATAATGAAAAACTGTTTTTT. It specifies CASTVSGGNNEKLFF.

This chain uses TRBV2 with TRBJ2-2; 10 positions match TRBD1. Germline CDR1 and CDR2: SNHLY and FYNNEI. Trimming at V came to 6 bases and at J to 4 bases, leaving 5 bases not matched to a gene. This CDR3 comprises 15 residues. CDR3 nucleotide sequence: TGTGCCAGCAGACCCGGGACAGGGGCCACCGGGGAGCTGTTTTTT. Its translation: CASRPGTGATGELFF.

This clone occurred once. This chain joins TRBV4-2 and TRBJ2-7; D unresolved. Trimming cost V 2 bases and J 1 base, with 12 bases left between them. The CDR3 is made up of 15 amino acids. Germline V CDR1 and CDR2: LGHNA, YNFKEQ. CDR3 residues: CASSQSRIQSYEQYF. CDR3 nucleotide sequence: TGTGCCAGCAGCCAATCGCGGATCCAATCCTACGAGCAGTACTTC.

The V call is TRBV28, the J call TRBJ1-2, with D perhaps matching TRBD1 (6 bases). The V end lost 2 bases, the J end lost 2 bases, and 9 bases lay between the germline ends. The CDR3 sequence is 14 residues long. Germline V gene sequence: CDR1 MDHEN, CDR2 SYDVKM. DNA of the CDR3: TGTGCCAGCAGTTTACCGGGACAAAACTATGGCTACACCTTC. Amino acid sequence: CASSLPGQNYGYTF.

The genes are TRBV10-3 and TRBJ2-3, with TRBD2 matching over 11 bases. V shed 6 bases and J 3 bases; nucleotides not matched to a gene: 11. Germline V gene lookup returns CDR1 ENHRY and CDR2 SYGVKD. The CDR3 is made up of 17 amino acids. CDR3 DNA sequence: TGTGCCATCAGCGTACTAGCGGGAGTACGTGGTACAGATACGCAGTATTTT. This codes for CAISVLAGVRGTDTQYF.